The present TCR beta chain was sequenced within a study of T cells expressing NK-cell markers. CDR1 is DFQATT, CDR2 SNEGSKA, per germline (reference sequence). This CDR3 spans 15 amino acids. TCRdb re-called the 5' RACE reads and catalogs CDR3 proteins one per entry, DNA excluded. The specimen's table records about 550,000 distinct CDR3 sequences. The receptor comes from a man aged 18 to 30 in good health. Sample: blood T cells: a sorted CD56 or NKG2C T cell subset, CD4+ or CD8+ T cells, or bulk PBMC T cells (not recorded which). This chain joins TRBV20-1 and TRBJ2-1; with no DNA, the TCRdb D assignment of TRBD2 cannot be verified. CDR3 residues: CSARDRLAGDNEQFF.